A selection of T cell receptor beta chains follows, all from one sample in a study of T cell clonotyping in hematopoietic cell transplantation. Clones were read by immunoSEQ multiplex PCR, and TCRdb kept only the in-frame ones, dropping some. The table includes about 15,000 clones, 70% to 90% detected once. The source was PBMCs, collected 100 days after allogeneic stem cell transplant. These receptors came from a male patient aged 45 to 59 who had an allogeneic stem cell transplant from an unrelated donor, so T cells may come from the graft donor. Some clones in this sample may be carry-over from other donors' samples. Both conserved end residues are part of each CDR3. The order of the fields is CDR3 DNA, CDR3 protein, J gene, clone size, D gene, V gene. A D gene is named only where the DNA matches it firmly. Rows give clone size only sometimes, using once, few, many, or a class for an expanded clone.

CDR3 DNA: TGTGCCAGCAGCCCCACCGGCTTCGGGGGAAACACCATATATTTT
CDR3 protein: CASSPTGFGGNTIYF
J gene: TRBJ1-3
clone size: few
D gene: -
V gene: TRBV7-9

CDR3 DNA: TGTGCCAGCACCCCTGTGAACACCGGGGAGCTGTTTTTT
CDR3 protein: CASTPVNTGELFF
J gene: TRBJ2-2
clone size: -
D gene: -
V gene: TRBV7-9

CDR3 DNA: TGTGCCAGCAGCTTCGGGGGACGGCCAAATGAAAAACTGTTTTTT
CDR3 protein: CASSFGGRPNEKLFF
J gene: TRBJ1-4
clone size: -
D gene: -
V gene: TRBV7-2

CDR3 DNA: TGTGCCAGCAGCTTACACGCTAGCCCCGGGGAGCTGTTTTTT
CDR3 protein: CASSLHASPGELFF
J gene: TRBJ2-2
clone size: -
D gene: -
V gene: TRBV7-2

CDR3 DNA: TGTGCCAGCAGCGTAGGAGGGATTGAGCAGTTCTTC
CDR3 protein: CASSVGGIEQFF
J gene: TRBJ2-1
clone size: -
D gene: -
V gene: TRBV9

CDR3 DNA: TGTGCCAGCAGTCCCCAAACGGGCAACACCGGGGAGCTGTTTTTT
CDR3 protein: CASSPQTGNTGELFF
J gene: TRBJ2-2
clone size: large
D gene: -
V gene: TRBV4-2

CDR3 DNA: TGTGCCTGGAGTGTCACAGGCTCTAATGAAAAACTGTTTTTT
CDR3 protein: CAWSVTGSNEKLFF
J gene: TRBJ1-4
clone size: -
D gene: -
V gene: TRBV30

CDR3 DNA: TGTGCCATCACAGGGACAGGGGTATACAATGAGCAGTTCTTC
CDR3 protein: CAITGTGVYNEQFF
J gene: TRBJ2-1
clone size: -
D gene: TRBD1
V gene: TRBV10-3

CDR3 DNA: TGTGCCTGCGTGGACAGGGGCTTTTACACTGAAGCTTTCTTT
CDR3 protein: CACVDRGFYTEAFF
J gene: TRBJ1-1
clone size: few
D gene: TRBD1
V gene: TRBV30

CDR3 DNA: TGTGCCAGCAGCTATACAGTAACCCAGAATAATTCACCCCTCCACTTT
CDR3 protein: CASSYTVTQNNSPLHF
J gene: TRBJ1-6
clone size: -
D gene: -
V gene: TRBV5-5

CDR3 DNA: TGTGCCAGCAGCGTTACAGGGGCCATCACAGATACGCAGTATTTT
CDR3 protein: CASSVTGAITDTQYF
J gene: TRBJ2-3
clone size: -
D gene: TRBD1
V gene: TRBV9

CDR3 DNA: TGCGCCAGCGCCCGGGACAGGGGTGCCAAAAACATTCAGTACTTC
CDR3 protein: CASARDRGAKNIQYF
J gene: TRBJ2-4
clone size: -
D gene: TRBD1
V gene: TRBV5-1

CDR3 DNA: TGTGCCAGCAGCTTAACGGAACTGAACTATGGCTACACCTTC
CDR3 protein: CASSLTELNYGYTF
J gene: TRBJ1-2
clone size: -
D gene: -
V gene: TRBV7-9

CDR3 DNA: TGCGCCAGCAGCCATAAACCCGGGACTAGCGGGACAGATACGCAGTATTTT
CDR3 protein: CASSHKPGTSGTDTQYF
J gene: TRBJ2-3
clone size: -
D gene: TRBD2
V gene: TRBV4-1

CDR3 DNA: TGTGCCTGGACCTTCGCAAACTATGGCTACACCTTC
CDR3 protein: CAWTFANYGYTF
J gene: TRBJ1-2
clone size: -
D gene: -
V gene: TRBV30

CDR3 DNA: TGTGCCAGCAGTTTCCCCGGGGGCCGGGAAATGAACACTGAAGCTTTCTTT
CDR3 protein: CASSFPGGREMNTEAFF
J gene: TRBJ1-1
clone size: -
D gene: -
V gene: TRBV28

CDR3 DNA: TGTGCCAGCAGCTCCCTACAGGGGGGTTTCTCCTATAATTCACCCCTCCACTTT
CDR3 protein: CASSSLQGGFSYNSPLHF
J gene: TRBJ1-6
clone size: once
D gene: TRBD1
V gene: TRBV11-2

CDR3 DNA: TGTGCCAGCAGCGCCGGGACCACAGATCACAATGAGCAGTTCTTC
CDR3 protein: CASSAGTTDHNEQFF
J gene: TRBJ2-1
clone size: -
D gene: -
V gene: TRBV9

CDR3 DNA: TGTGCCAGCAGCTTCTTGCACCTTGCAACTAATGAAAAACTGTTTTTT
CDR3 protein: CASSFLHLATNEKLFF
J gene: TRBJ1-4
clone size: -
D gene: -
V gene: TRBV5-8

CDR3 DNA: TGTGCCAGCAGCTTGTCGACAGGGGAGCAGTACTTC
CDR3 protein: CASSLSTGEQYF
J gene: TRBJ2-7
clone size: -
D gene: TRBD1
V gene: TRBV5-4

CDR3 DNA: TGTGCCAGCAGTTTGAGACAGGGGGGGATCGAGCAGTACTTC
CDR3 protein: CASSLRQGGIEQYF
J gene: TRBJ2-7
clone size: -
D gene: TRBD1
V gene: TRBV6-6

CDR3 DNA: TGTGCCAGCAGTTACTCAGGTACGGGGAATCAGCCCCAGCATTTT
CDR3 protein: CASSYSGTGNQPQHF
J gene: TRBJ1-5
clone size: -
D gene: -
V gene: TRBV6-5

CDR3 DNA: TGTGCCAGCAGCTTAACGATGGTATTGAACACTGAAGCTTTCTTT
CDR3 protein: CASSLTMVLNTEAFF
J gene: TRBJ1-1
clone size: few
D gene: -
V gene: TRBV7-3

CDR3 DNA: TGTGCCAGCAGCAAGATGCGGAATGAGCAGTTCTTC
CDR3 protein: CASSKMRNEQFF
J gene: TRBJ2-1
clone size: -
D gene: -
V gene: TRBV21-1

CDR3 DNA: TGTGCCAGTAGTGCGGGCCCGAATTCACCCCTCCACTTT
CDR3 protein: CASSAGPNSPLHF
J gene: TRBJ1-6
clone size: -
D gene: -
V gene: TRBV19

CDR3 DNA: TGCGCCAGCAGCCAGATCCCCGAGACTAGCGGTTCCGCCACAGATACGCAGTATTTT
CDR3 protein: CASSQIPETSGSATDTQYF
J gene: TRBJ2-3
clone size: medium-sized
D gene: TRBD2
V gene: TRBV4-1

CDR3 DNA: TGTGCCAGCAGCTTACTCCCTGCGGGAGGGGAAGGAGAGACCCAGTACTTC
CDR3 protein: CASSLLPAGGEGETQYF
J gene: TRBJ2-5
clone size: -
D gene: TRBD2
V gene: TRBV7-7

CDR3 DNA: TGTGCCAGCAGCTCAACAGGGAGAGCTTTCTTT
CDR3 protein: CASSSTGRAFF
J gene: TRBJ1-1
clone size: -
D gene: -
V gene: TRBV7-2

CDR3 DNA: TGTGCCAGCAGTCCCCTTAATTCCGACAGGGGTGCAACTAATGAAAAACTGTTTTTT
CDR3 protein: CASSPLNSDRGATNEKLFF
J gene: TRBJ1-4
clone size: -
D gene: TRBD1
V gene: TRBV27

CDR3 DNA: TGTGCCAGCGGGGGGGCGGGTCAGCCCCAGCATTTT
CDR3 protein: CASGGAGQPQHF
J gene: TRBJ1-5
clone size: -
D gene: -
V gene: TRBV9

CDR3 DNA: TGTGCCAGCAGTCCACGAGGGGGAGATCGAGAGACCCAGTACTTC
CDR3 protein: CASSPRGGDRETQYF
J gene: TRBJ2-5
clone size: -
D gene: -
V gene: TRBV6-5

CDR3 DNA: TGTGCCAGCAGCTTAGTCGACAGGGCTTTCCCAGATACGCAGTATTTT
CDR3 protein: CASSLVDRAFPDTQYF
J gene: TRBJ2-3
clone size: -
D gene: TRBD1
V gene: TRBV7-9